These 20 T cell receptor beta chains came from one sample sequenced in a study of CD8+CD57+ T cells in acquired aplastic anemia. According to the study, genomic DNA was the template for TCR beta VDJ and CDR3 profiling. TCRdb recomputed calls from the reads with MiXCR, one row per CDR3 protein. The sample consists of tens of thousands of distinct CDR3 sequences, around 76% of them appearing once. Sequencing was carried out using sorted CD4+, CD8+, or CD8+CD57+ T cells (not recorded which) from PBMCs. Receptors originate from a human donor in good health, serving as a control.

V usage is TRBV5-2 and J usage is TRBJ1-4. TRBV5-2 is recorded as a pseudogene. The CDR3 has 13 amino acids. The CDR3 region is CASNRQGNEKLFF. The CDR3 DNA reads TGTGCCAGTAATAGGCAGGGCAATGAAAAACTGTTTTTT.

The chain combines TRBV10-2 with TRBJ2-7; 12 positions match TRBD1. Germline assignment: CDR1 WSHSY and CDR2 SAAADI. This CDR3 contains 15 residues. The J segment lost 4 bases and the V segment lost 7 bases, leaving 8 bases of the junction unmatched. CDR3 protein: CASNAGTGGAYEQYF. The CDR3 nucleotides are TGCGCCAGCAACGCCGGGACAGGGGGCGCGTACGAGCAGTACTTC.

This clonotype has a single count. The J gene is TRBJ1-3, the V gene TRBV2; D is uncertain. CDR3 length: 15 residues. Germline values: CDR1 SNHLY, CDR2 FYNNEI. V lost 5 bases and J lost 0, with 11 bases in between. The CDR3 sequence: CASSSTEYSGNTIYF. DNA of the CDR3: TGTGCCAGCAGTTCGACGGAATACTCTGGAAACACCATATATTTT. The full variable domain, completed using reference TRBV2 and TRBJ1-3, is EPEVTQTPSHQVTQMGQEVILRCVPISNHLYFYWYRQILGQKVEFLVSFYNNEISEKSEIFDDQFSVERPDGSNFTLKIRSTKLEDSAMYFCASSSTEYSGNTIYFGEGSWLTVV.

The chain carries TRBV7-2 and TRBJ1-1, with D hard to call. The CDR3 is 13 residues long. V was trimmed by 4 bases and J by 0 bases, leaving 6 bases between them. Germline loops: CDR1 SGHTA, CDR2 FQGNSA. CDR3 sequence (DNA): TGTGCCAGCAGCTCCCAGATGAACACTGAAGCTTTCTTT. Translating gives CASSSQMNTEAFF.

The V and J genes are TRBV7-2 and TRBJ2-5; 11 nucleotides line up with TRBD2. The junction had 8 bases not matched to a gene; V was cut back by 6 bases and J by 5 bases. CDR3 size: 15 residues. Looked up from germline, CDR1 is SGHTA and CDR2 is FQGNSA. CDR3 amino acids: CASRFSGGAVETQYF. For the CDR3, the DNA is TGTGCCAGCAGATTTAGCGGGGGGGCCGTTGAGACCCAGTACTTC.

The J gene is TRBJ1-2, the V gene TRBV7-9; no firm D call. Trimming took 5 bases from V and 6 from J, leaving 7 bases between them. The CDR3 loop spans 11 amino acids. Germline CDR1 SEHNR, CDR2 FQNEAQ (reference sequence). The CDR3 nucleotides are TGTGCCAGCAGCCCCCCAGATGGCTACACCTTC. The encoded protein is CASSPPDGYTF. Complete variable domain (other parts from reference TRBV7-9 and TRBJ1-2): DTGVSQNPRHKITKRGQNVTFRCDPISEHNRLYWYRQTLGQGPEFLTYFQNEAQLEKSRLLSDRFSAERPKGSFSTLEIQRTEQGDSAMYLCASSPPDGYTFGSGTRLTVV.

This clonotype was seen a handful of times. The rearrangement uses TRBV7-2 and TRBJ2-7; 7 bases are a match to TRBD1. The CDR3 covers 14 residues. With 3 bases clipped from V and 2 bases from J, the junction kept 4 bases outside the gene matches. CDR1 and CDR2 (germline): SGHTA, FQGNSA. The CDR3 loop is CASSFSGGTYEQYF. For the CDR3, the DNA is TGTGCCAGCAGCTTTTCAGGGGGTACCTACGAGCAGTACTTC.

The chain has TRBV20-1 and TRBJ1-6; 10 bases line up with TRBD1. Germline CDR1 reads DFQATT; CDR2 reads SNEGSKA (reference sequence). The CDR3 has 13 amino acids. V gave up 6 bases and J gave up 10 bases; unmatched junction bases: 6. The CDR3 nucleotides read TGCAGTGCCCGCGGACAGGGGGGATCACCCCTCCACTTT. Translation: CSARGQGGSPLHF.

The chain combines TRBV24-1 with TRBJ2-7; 9 nucleotides line up with TRBD1. Unmatched junction bases numbered 5, after V lost 6 bases and J lost 3 bases. In germline, CDR1 is KGHDR, CDR2 SFDVKD. The length of the CDR3 is 14 residues. CDR3 amino acids: CATSRGGQGYEQYF. As DNA, the CDR3 is TGTGCCACCAGTCGAGGGGGACAGGGCTACGAGCAGTACTTC.

This chain uses TRBV19 with TRBJ2-7, with no clear D. V was cut by 4 bases and J by 4 bases, with 14 bases left in between. The CDR3 sequence is 14 residues long. CDR1 is LNHDA and CDR2 is SQIVND in the germline V gene (reference sequence). CDR3 sequence: CASSKVGFSYEQYF. In DNA, the CDR3 is TGTGCCAGTAGTAAAGTGGGATTTTCGTACGAGCAGTACTTC. Using reference TRBV19 and TRBJ2-7 for the parts outside the CDR3, the full variable domain is DGGITQSPKYLFRKEGQNVTLSCEQNLNHDAMYWYRQDPGQGLRLIYYSQIVNDFQKGDIAEGYSVSREKKESFPLTVTSAQKNPTAFYLCASSKVGFSYEQYFGPGTRLTVT.

To note about this clonotype: A read error is likely, as this CDR3 ends without the conserved phenylalanine or tryptophan. V and J are TRBV7-8 and TRBJ1-5; D is unresolved. The length of the CDR3 is 13 residues. The V end lost 5 bases, the J end lost 0 bases, and 5 bases lay between the germline ends. The germline V gene has CDR1 SGHVS and CDR2 FQNEAQ. DNA of the CDR3: TGTGCCAGCAGCCATTATAGCAATCAGCCCCAGCATAGA. It yields the protein CASSHYSNQPQHR.

The chain carries TRBV2 and TRBJ2-3; D is undetermined. The CDR3 consists of 12 residues. The V and J ends lost 6 bases and 3 bases respectively, with 7 bases between them. Germline lookup yields CDR1 SNHLY and CDR2 FYNNEI. The CDR3 sequence is CASSSGTDTQYF. The CDR3 nucleotides are TGTGCCAGCAGCTCCGGGACAGATACGCAGTATTTT.

The chain is built from TRBV29-1 and TRBJ1-5, with TRBD1 identical over 7 bases. J lost 6 bases, V lost 4 bases, and 9 bases had no gene match. The CDR3 runs to 14 residues. Per germline, CDR1 SQVTM and CDR2 ANQGSEA. DNA for the CDR3: TGCAGCGTTGCCTACGACAGGGATTTTCAGCCCCAGCATTTT. Protein sequence: CSVAYDRDFQPQHF.

Remarks on this clonotype: One end of the junction fails to match germline, which may point to a read error. CDR3 coding DNA: TGTGCTAGTAGTTACCCGAACACTGAAGCTTTCTTT. Translation: CASSYPNTEAFF. The chain carries TRBV19 and TRBJ1-1; D not certain. Germline lookup yields CDR1 LNHDA and CDR2 SQIVND (reference sequence). This CDR3 spans 12 amino acids.

The chain joins TRBV2 to TRBJ1-2; D gene unclear. The germline gives CDR1 SNHLY, CDR2 FYNNEI. This CDR3 is built from 13 residues. V gave up 3 bases and J gave up 7 bases, with 12 bases separating them. DNA of the CDR3: TGTGCCAGCAGTGAGAGTGGGTGGGCTGGCTACACCTTC. It is translated as CASSESGWAGYTF.

The rearrangement uses TRBV5-8 and TRBJ1-6; the D is unclear. The CDR3 has 14 amino acids. Per the germline V gene, CDR1 is SGHTS and CDR2 is YDEGEE. V was trimmed by 4 bases and J by 8 bases, leaving 13 bases between them. The CDR3 here is CASSKHTEDSPLHF. The DNA of the CDR3 is TGTGCCAGCAGCAAACACACCGAGGATTCACCCCTCCACTTT.

The rearrangement joins TRBV25-1 to TRBJ2-7; 7 bases agree with TRBD1. The ends lost 6 bases at V and 3 bases at J; junction bases unmatched: 5. The CDR3 has 13 amino acids. Germline V gives CDR1 MGHDK, CDR2 SYGVNS. Here the CDR3 DNA reads TGTGCCAGCAGAGGACAGGCCGGCTACGAGCAGTACTTC. Amino acids: CASRGQAGYEQYF.

The chain carries TRBV25-1 and TRBJ2-7, with D tentatively TRBD1 (6 bases). The CDR3 contains 15 residues. Trimming took off 6 bases at V and 2 bases at J, with 17 bases between the two ends. Germline V gene sequence: CDR1 MGHDK, CDR2 SYGVNS. For the CDR3, the DNA is TGTGCCAGCAGCTTAGGGGCAGGGGCCACCTACGAGCAGTACTTC. Its translation: CASSLGAGATYEQYF.

The chain carries TRBV29-1 and TRBJ2-7, with D possibly being TRBD2 (7 bases). Germline V lookup: CDR1 SQVTM, CDR2 ANQGSEA. V was pared by 5 bases and J by 0 bases, with 20 bases between. The CDR3 sequence is 16 residues long. CDR3 sequence: CSVSGGWGSGSYEQYF. For the CDR3, the DNA is TGCAGCGTTTCGGGGGGCTGGGGGTCGGGCTCCTACGAGCAGTACTTC.

The CDR3 DNA reads TGTGCCAGCAGCCCGGCGAACACCGGGGAGCTGTTTTTT. Residues: CASSPANTGELFF. The chain uses TRBV7-3 and TRBJ2-2, with no clear D. The V end was cut by 5 bases, the J end by 0 bases, with 4 bases between. CDR3 length: 13 residues. Germline lookup yields CDR1 SGHTA and CDR2 FQGTGA.